One and the same sample provided the 32 T cell receptor beta chains below, sequenced in a study of CXCR4 blockade with PD-1 therapy in pancreatic cancer. Here immunoSEQ multiplex PCR was the method, and the copy in TCRdb shows in-frame clones only, minus some. The table shows about 17,000 clones, with 72% occurring only once. The sample was tumor tissue. The receptors stem from a human donor with pancreatic ductal adenocarcinoma.

CDR3 in amino acids: CASSSSPFTDRHTDTQYF. CDR3 DNA: TGTGCCAGCAGTTCCTCCCCTTTCACGGATCGACACACAGATACGCAGTATTTT. The chain combines TRBV28 with TRBJ2-3; no definite D call. The germline gives CDR1 MDHEN, CDR2 SYDVKM. The ends were cut back, 4 bases at V and 2 bases at J, with 22 bases in the middle. The CDR3 runs 18 residues.

V usage is TRBV16 and J usage is TRBJ1-1; 7 bases match TRBD1. Germline trimming cut 4 bases from V and 5 bases from J; bases unmatched to any gene: 10. Germline CDR1 is KGHSY and CDR2 is FQNENV. The CDR3 has 15 amino acids. CDR3: CASSLRQGLWTEAFF. The CDR3 coding sequence is TGTGCCAGCAGCCTGCGACAGGGCCTTTGGACTGAAGCTTTCTTT.

The chain is built from TRBV11-3 and TRBJ1-4, with 7 positions matching TRBD1. The J segment lost 3 bases and the V segment lost 5 bases, leaving 6 bases of the junction unmatched. This CDR3 has 15 residues. Germline V gene lookup returns CDR1 SGHNT and CDR2 YENEEA. The CDR3 nucleotides read TGTGCCAGCAGCACCTCCGGGACAGCTAATGAAAAACTGTTTTTT. Translated, it gives CASSTSGTANEKLFF.

CDR3 bases: TGTGCCGGCGGGACGTCAATCCCCGGACCACACAATGAGCAGTTCTTC. Residues: CAGGTSIPGPHNEQFF. This sequence joins TRBV28 and TRBJ2-1; a weak D match, TRBD2 (6 bases). V was trimmed by 11 bases and J by 5 bases, leaving 25 bases between them. Germline CDR1 is MDHEN and CDR2 is SYDVKM. The CDR3 has 16 amino acids.

This chain joins TRBV15 and TRBJ1-1; D remains ambiguous. CDR1 is LNHNV and CDR2 is YYDKDF in the germline V gene (reference sequence). Between the trimmed V and J ends, which lost 7 bases and 5 bases, there was a span of 17 bases. There are 14 residues in the CDR3. The CDR3 bases are TGTGCCACCACCCGTCGCGATATTGGGACTGAAGCTTTCTTT. Amino acids: CATTRRDIGTEAFF.

The chain combines TRBV28 with TRBJ1-5; 7 nucleotides match TRBD1. The CDR3 contains 15 residues. The germline V gene has CDR1 MDHEN and CDR2 SYDVKM. J lost 7 bases, V lost 3 bases, and 9 bases had no gene match. The CDR3 DNA follows: TGTGCCAGCAGTTTCCCCGACAGGGAGGAGCAGCCCCAGCATTTT. As protein: CASSFPDREEQPQHF.

The table lists this clone with a few counts. The rearrangement links TRBV9 to TRBJ1-1, with D possibly being TRBD1 (6 bases). Germline V gives CDR1 SGDLS, CDR2 YYNGEE. This CDR3 comprises 16 residues. Trimming took off 0 bases at V and 4 bases at J, with 16 bases between the two ends. CDR3 bases: TGTGCCAGCAGCGTAGAGCCCGGGGAGGGGGTCACTGAAGCTTTCTTT. Protein sequence: CASSVEPGEGVTEAFF.

CDR3: CASTKGPNYGYTF. Here the CDR3 DNA reads TGTGCCAGCACTAAGGGGCCTAACTATGGCTACACCTTC. The V gene is TRBV28, the J gene TRBJ1-2, with a tentative D call TRBD1 (5 bases). The V gene lost 7 bases and the J gene lost 0 bases, with 9 bases spanning the gap. CDR3 length: 13 residues. Germline assignment: CDR1 MDHEN and CDR2 SYDVKM.

V gene TRBV19 combines with J gene TRBJ1-3; a weak D match, TRBD1 (5 bases). The CDR3 extends over 16 amino acids. The germline CDR1 and CDR2 sequences are LNHDA and SQIVND (reference sequence). V was trimmed by 5 bases and J by 0 bases, leaving 14 bases between them. Here the CDR3 DNA reads TGTGCCAGTAGTTCACGACAGTCCTCCTCTGGAAACACCATATATTTT. As protein: CASSSRQSSSGNTIYF.

The rearrangement joins TRBV30 to TRBJ2-7, with TRBD1 identical over 9 bases. CDR3 size: 20 residues. In germline, CDR1 is GTSNPN, CDR2 SVGIG (reference sequence). The ends lost 2 bases at V and 2 bases at J; junction bases unmatched: 22. The chain's CDR3 is CAWSLVGLTGGTEGAYEQYF. The DNA of the CDR3 is TGTGCCTGGAGTTTGGTAGGACTCACAGGGGGCACGGAGGGGGCCTACGAGCAGTACTTC.

This clone has more than one count but fewer than ten. The genes are TRBV7-7 and TRBJ2-1, with TRBD2 matching over 14 bases. CDR1 and CDR2 from the germline V gene are SSHAT and FNYEAQ (reference sequence). The CDR3 totals 14 residues. Trimming at V came to 5 bases and at J to 12 bases, leaving 6 bases not matched to a gene. The CDR3 loop is CASSPGLAGVVQFF. CDR3 DNA sequence: TGTGCCAGCAGCCCGGGACTAGCGGGAGTAGTGCAGTTCTTC.

The chain has TRBV12-5 and TRBJ2-7; D might be TRBD2 (6 bases). In germline, CDR1 is LGHNT, CDR2 FRNRAP. The CDR3 contains 13 residues. The chain's CDR3 is CASTLKGRYEQYF. In nucleotides, the CDR3 is TGTGCCAGCACCCTAAAGGGGAGGTACGAGCAGTACTTC.

The gene calls are TRBV19 and TRBJ2-3; TRBD1 matches 11 bases. CDR1 and CDR2 from the germline V gene are LNHDA and SQIVND (reference sequence). CDR3 size: 15 residues. The V segment lost 6 bases and the J segment 2 bases; nucleotides outside the gene matches: 4. The DNA of the CDR3 is TGTGCCAGTAGGGGACAGGGGGGACTCACAGATACGCAGTATTTT. Translating it yields CASRGQGGLTDTQYF.

The chain is built from TRBV29-1 and TRBJ2-7, with D possibly being TRBD2 (5 bases). V shed 7 bases and J shed 2 bases, with 15 bases lying between them. The CDR3 covers 13 residues. The germline V gene encodes CDR1 SQVTM and CDR2 ANQGSEA. The DNA of the CDR3 is TGCAGCGGGAGTGGGCCGGGAACCTACGAGCAGTACTTC. This codes for CSGSGPGTYEQYF.

This chain joins TRBV12-5 and TRBJ1-2, with D perhaps TRBD1 (6 bases). This CDR3 is 14 amino acids long. V was shortened by 0 bases and J by 3 bases, with 8 bases between the two germline ends. Germline V gives CDR1 LGHNT, CDR2 FRNRAP. The CDR3 protein is CASGLVRTDYGYTF. The CDR3 bases are TGTGCTAGTGGTTTGGTCCGGACAGACTATGGCTACACCTTC. The whole variable domain, filled in from reference TRBV12-5 and TRBJ1-2, reads DARVTQTPRHKVTEMGQEVTMRCQPILGHNTVFWYRQTMMQGLELLAYFRNRAPLDDSGMPKDRFSAEMPDATLATLKIQPSEPRDSAVYFCASGLVRTDYGYTFGSGTRLTVV.

V gene TRBV19 combines with J gene TRBJ2-5; no definite D call. Trimming took 1 base from V and 4 from J, leaving 16 bases between them. The germline V gene encodes CDR1 LNHDA and CDR2 SQIVND (reference sequence). CDR3 length: 16 residues. This CDR3 is CASSIAPIGVGETQYF. The CDR3 coding sequence is TGTGCCAGTAGTATAGCCCCTATTGGCGTCGGAGAGACCCAGTACTTC.

The rearrangement uses TRBV29-1 and TRBJ2-3; TRBD2 matches at 9 bases. This CDR3 comprises 16 residues. V was clipped by 6 bases and J by 2 bases; unmatched bases: 12. Germline CDR1 SQVTM, CDR2 ANQGSEA. In DNA, the CDR3 is TGCAGCGTCTCGAGCGCGGGAGGGCCCACCACAGATACGCAGTATTTT. This gives the protein CSVSSAGGPTTDTQYF.

This rearrangement joins TRBV30 to TRBJ2-2; unclear D gene. The germline V gene encodes CDR1 GTSNPN and CDR2 SVGIG (reference sequence). Deletions cut 0 bases from V and 0 bases from J, with 5 bases between. This CDR3 contains 14 residues. CDR3 region: CAWSVRTNTGELFF. For the CDR3, the DNA is TGTGCCTGGAGTGTCCGGACGAACACCGGGGAGCTGTTTTTT.

This chain links TRBV19 with TRBJ2-1; 8 positions agree with TRBD2. V shed 3 bases and J 0 bases; nucleotides not matched to a gene: 10. CDR3 length: 18 residues. CDR1 is LNHDA, CDR2 SQIVND, per germline (reference sequence). Here the CDR3 reads CASSMSLGSGTSYNEQFF. CDR3 coding DNA: TGTGCCAGTAGTATGAGTCTGGGTAGCGGGACCTCCTACAATGAGCAGTTCTTC.

The rearrangement uses TRBV28 and TRBJ1-2; D not resolved. There are 15 residues in the CDR3. Trimming removed 1 base at V and 2 bases at J, with 11 bases between. CDR1 is MDHEN, CDR2 SYDVKM, per germline. In nucleotides, the CDR3 is TGTGCCAGCAGTTTATCGGGTGGGAGAAACTATGGCTACACCTTC. This codes for CASSLSGGRNYGYTF.

In its sample, this clone was seen a few times. V and J are TRBV19 and TRBJ2-3, with D perhaps TRBD1 (6 bases). V lost 9 bases, J lost 3 bases, and 13 bases lay in between. Germline V gene data show CDR1 as LNHDA and CDR2 as SQIVND (reference sequence). The CDR3 has 13 amino acids. In DNA form, the CDR3 reads TGTGCCAGCAGTCGCAGGGGAACAGATACGCAGTATTTT. Its protein product is CASSRRGTDTQYF.

This sequence joins TRBV28 and TRBJ1-3; the match to TRBD1 covers 7 bases. The ends lost 7 bases at V and 4 bases at J; junction bases unmatched: 13. Per germline, CDR1 MDHEN and CDR2 SYDVKM. The CDR3 is 16 residues long. CDR3 in amino acids: CASTLGGSSSGNTIYF. The CDR3 bases are TGTGCCAGCACCCTAGGGGGCTCCTCGTCGGGAAACACCATATATTTT.

This clone is classed as medium-sized. CDR3 in DNA: TGTGCCAGCAGCTTAGGGGGCATGAACACTGAAGCTTTCTTT. This translates into CASSLGGMNTEAFF. The chain joins TRBV11-3 to TRBJ1-1, with D possibly TRBD1 on 5 matching bases. The length of the CDR3 is 14 residues. Looked up from germline, CDR1 is SGHNT and CDR2 is YENEEA. The V gene lost 1 base and the J gene lost 0 bases, with 6 bases spanning the gap.

This rearrangement joins TRBV30 to TRBJ2-1; possible D gene TRBD2, 5 bases. CDR1 and CDR2 (germline): GTSNPN, SVGIG (reference sequence). CDR3 size: 13 residues. V dropped 1 base and J dropped 5 bases, with 9 bases sitting between them. The CDR3 loop is CAWSGGRHNEQFF. The CDR3 region has the DNA TGTGCCTGGAGTGGAGGGCGACACAATGAGCAGTTCTTC.

The V gene is TRBV28, the J gene TRBJ2-7; no clear D. The CDR3 has 14 amino acids. Germline V gene data show CDR1 as MDHEN and CDR2 as SYDVKM. Trimming stripped 6 bases from V and 0 bases from J, with 12 bases between. In DNA form, the CDR3 reads TGTGCCAGCAGCCCTGAGGAAAGCTCCTACGAGCAGTACTTC. As protein: CASSPEESSYEQYF.

The chain recombines TRBV14 with TRBJ1-2; D not certain. The germline V gene encodes CDR1 SGHDN and CDR2 FVKESK. The CDR3 sequence is 16 residues long. V lost 0 bases and J 4 bases, leaving 15 bases between the germline ends. For the CDR3, the DNA is TGTGCCAGCAGCCAAGATCATGTGACGTCACGCTATGGCTACACCTTC. It translates to CASSQDHVTSRYGYTF.

The rearrangement links TRBV15 to TRBJ1-1; D remains unclear. Germline V CDR1 and CDR2: LNHNV, YYDKDF (reference sequence). The CDR3 is 15 amino acids. Trimming cost V 1 base and J 1 base, with 10 bases left between them. Here the CDR3 DNA reads TGTGCCACCAGCAGAGCTCGAGGAGGGAACACTGAAGCTTTCTTT. As protein: CATSRARGGNTEAFF.

This clone was seen a handful of times. CDR3 nucleotides: TGTGCCTGGAGTCGGCGGGGGGACACTGAAGCTTTCTTT. Its protein product is CAWSRRGDTEAFF. The chain recombines TRBV30 with TRBJ1-1; TRBD1 is a possible D gene (5 bases). The CDR3 is made up of 13 amino acids. V was shortened by 2 bases and J by 3 bases, with 10 bases between the two germline ends. From germline, CDR1 is GTSNPN and CDR2 SVGIG (reference sequence).

This clone showed up just once. The chain has TRBV30 and TRBJ2-7; a weak D match, TRBD2 (5 bases). This CDR3 is 11 amino acids long. Per germline, CDR1 GTSNPN and CDR2 SVGIG (reference sequence). Trimming took off 3 bases at V and 3 bases at J, with 6 bases between the two ends. The CDR3 loop reads CAWRGDYEQYF. In nucleotides, the CDR3 is TGTGCCTGGAGGGGAGACTACGAGCAGTACTTC.

This clone occurred a few times. The rearrangement joins TRBV18 to TRBJ1-1; tentatively, D is TRBD1 (6 bases). Germline lookup yields CDR1 KGHSH and CDR2 LQKENI. The CDR3 covers 16 residues. Trimming shortened V by 4 bases and J by 1 base, and 16 bases separated the two germline ends. For the CDR3, the DNA is TGTGCCAGCTCACTGAACCCTACAGGGTCGAACACTGAAGCTTTCTTT. It codes for CASSLNPTGSNTEAFF.

The rearrangement joins TRBV19 to TRBJ2-1, with a possible D match to TRBD2 (6 bases). The CDR3 runs 13 residues. The germline gives CDR1 LNHDA, CDR2 SQIVND (reference sequence). V was trimmed by 4 bases and J by 7 bases, leaving 11 bases between them. CDR3 in DNA: TGTGCCAGTAGTAGGGACTCTCGGAATGAGCAGTTCTTC. This codes for CASSRDSRNEQFF.

The CDR3 nucleotides are TGTGCCAGCAGCCCACAGGGGGTGAACACTGAAGCTTTCTTT. Its translation: CASSPQGVNTEAFF. The chain combines TRBV6-7 with TRBJ1-1, with 8 bases lining up with TRBD1. TRBV6-7 is an ORF for which the function is uncertain. J gave up 0 bases and V 6 bases, and 3 bases lay outside the gene matches. The CDR3 runs 14 residues.